These 16 T cell receptor beta chains were all obtained from the same sample, sequenced in a study of Graves' ophthalmopathy and Graves' hyperthyroidism. Beta-chain TCR CDR3 regions were amplified from RNA transcripts. First-round RT-PCR employed HTBI primers, with a second-round multiplex PCR after it. One entry per CDR3 protein results from TCRdb running MiXCR on the multiplex PCR reads. The sample carries around 600,000 distinct CDR3 sequences, over 40% recorded once. Sequenced sample: peripheral blood. These receptors were taken from an adult man with Graves' ophthalmopathy.

About this clonotype: The junction and the germline gene differ at one end; a read error may be behind it. The CDR3 reads CASSLGLARTYEQYF. CDR3 DNA sequence: TGTGCTAGCAGCTTAGGACTAGCTCGCACCTACGAGCAGTACTTC. This chain joins TRBV7-7 and TRBJ2-7, with 8 bases that match TRBD2. CDR1 is SSHAT and CDR2 is FNYEAQ in the germline V gene (reference sequence). The CDR3 consists of 15 residues. The full variable domain, in which reference TRBV7-7 and TRBJ2-7 provide the parts outside the CDR3, is GAGVSQSPRYKVTKRGQDVTLRCDPISSHATLYWYQQALGQGPEFLTYFNYEAQPDKSGLPSDRFSAERPEGSISTLTIQRTEQRDSAMYRCASSLGLARTYEQYFGPGTRLTVT.

Of note for this clonotype: The CDR3 carries no conserved terminal phenylalanine or tryptophan, so it likely arises from a read error. The chain links TRBV7-9 to TRBJ1-2; D not certain. The CDR3 extends over 15 amino acids. Trimming removed 6 bases at V and 4 bases at J, with 18 bases between. CDR1 is SEHNR and CDR2 is FQNEAQ in the germline V gene (reference sequence). In nucleotides, the CDR3 is TGTGCCAGCAGTTTTGCCAGCAGTGCAATCTATGGCTACACCATC. It yields the protein CASSFASSAIYGYTI.

This clonotype showed up many times. The V and J genes are TRBV2 and TRBJ1-3, with D possibly TRBD1 on 6 matching bases. Deletions cut 2 bases from V and 0 bases from J, with 8 bases between. The CDR3 has 15 amino acids. Per the germline V gene, CDR1 is SNHLY and CDR2 is FYNNEI. The CDR3 coding sequence is TGTGCCAGCAGTGAACAGGGGTACTCTGGAAACACCATATATTTT. This sequence encodes CASSEQGYSGNTIYF.

The chain combines TRBV7-2 with TRBJ1-5; the match to TRBD1 covers 7 bases. Gene TRBJ2-3 matches the end of the DNA better, so the J call may be wrong. The CDR3 contains 16 residues. Looked up from germline, CDR1 is SGHTA and CDR2 is FQGNSA. The DNA for the CDR3 is TGTGCCAGCAGCACGACAGGGTACACTAGCACAGATACGCAGTATTTT. This translates into CASSTTGYTSTDTQYF.

This clonotype has ten or more counts. This CDR3 reads CASSHSPYGYTF. DNA of the CDR3: TGTGCCAGCAGCCACAGCCCCTATGGCTACACCTTC. The chain employs TRBV6-5 and TRBJ1-2, with D hard to call. The CDR3 spans 12 residues. Germline V gene sequence: CDR1 MNHEY, CDR2 SVGAGI. The V gene lost 6 bases and the J gene lost 4 bases, with 9 bases spanning the gap.

The J gene is TRBJ1-1, the V gene TRBV29-1; D unresolved. The germline CDR1 and CDR2 sequences are SQVTM and ANQGSEA. This CDR3 spans 11 amino acids. Trimming left V 8 bases short and J 2 bases short, with 9 bases between. The CDR3 loop reads CSIRLNTEAFF. CDR3 nucleotide sequence: TGCAGCATTCGCTTAAACACTGAAGCTTTCTTT.

The chain carries TRBV7-8 and TRBJ2-2; 12 bases are shared with TRBD2. The CDR3 is 17 residues long. V was pared by 5 bases and J by 7 bases, with 11 bases of the junction left unmatched. Germline loops: CDR1 SGHVS, CDR2 FQNEAQ. CDR3 residues: CASSPRLAGEGNGELFF. CDR3 coding DNA: TGTGCCAGCAGCCCCAGACTAGCGGGGGAGGGGAACGGGGAGCTGTTTTTT.

V and J are TRBV5-1 and TRBJ1-1; 8 nucleotides line up with TRBD1. Per the germline V gene, CDR1 is SGHRS and CDR2 is YFSETQ. The CDR3 sequence is 16 residues long. The ends lost 4 bases at V and 1 base at J; junction bases unmatched: 9. In nucleotides, the CDR3 is TGCGCCAGCAGCGCGACAGGGGAGGTTGGGAACACTGAAGCTTTCTTT. It encodes CASSATGEVGNTEAFF.

Notes on this clonotype: Its ends do not fully match the called genes, so a read error is possible. V gene TRBV2 combines with J gene TRBJ2-7; D is perhaps TRBD2 (6 bases). The CDR3 has 15 amino acids. CDR1 is SNHLY and CDR2 is FYNNEI in the germline V gene. CDR3 in amino acids: CASSLRAGRFYEHYF. CDR3 bases: TGTGCCAGCAGCTTAAGAGCAGGGAGGTTCTACGAGCACTACTTC.

This clonotype has ten or more counts. The chain is built from TRBV7-9 and TRBJ2-5, with D possibly TRBD1 on 5 matching bases. The V gene's germline CDR1 is SEHNR and CDR2 FQNEAQ (reference sequence). This CDR3 has 15 residues. V was clipped by 4 bases and J by 3 bases, with 15 bases between them. CDR3 sequence reads: CASSSGLAVKETQYF. Written as DNA, the CDR3 is TGTGCCAGCAGCTCAGGGTTGGCCGTGAAAGAGACCCAGTACTTC.

V and J are TRBV29-1 and TRBJ2-6; 10 bases agree with TRBD1. The CDR3 sequence is 16 residues long. The germline gives CDR1 SQVTM, CDR2 ANQGSEA. V lost 6 bases to trimming and J lost 0 bases; unmatched junction nucleotides: 5. CDR3 loop: CSVGTGVPSGANVLTF. The CDR3 DNA sequence: TGCAGCGTAGGGACAGGGGTCCCCTCTGGGGCCAACGTCCTGACTTTC.

This clonotype was picked up many times. This chain links TRBV29-1 with TRBJ2-1, with TRBD2 identical over 14 bases. From germline, CDR1 is SQVTM and CDR2 ANQGSEA. V lost 2 bases to trimming and J lost 7 bases; unmatched junction nucleotides: 10. This CDR3 has 17 amino acids. The CDR3 coding sequence is TGCAGCGTTGAACGGGTGACTAGCGGGAGGGCCGCGAATGAGCAGTTCTTC. Protein: CSVERVTSGRAANEQFF.

In its sample, this clonotype was seen many times. The chain recombines TRBV12-3 or TRBV12-4 with TRBJ1-1; D ambiguous. The CDR3 length is 13 residues. Deletions cut 6 bases from V and 3 bases from J, with 11 bases between. The CDR3 reads CASSYFGDTEAFF. CDR3 DNA sequence: TGTGCCAGCAGCTATTTTGGCGACACTGAAGCTTTCTTT.

The CDR3 sequence is CATSGTDRGIYEQYF. In DNA form, the CDR3 reads TGTGCCACCAGCGGAACAGACAGGGGGATCTACGAGCAGTACTTC. The chain has TRBV15 and TRBJ2-7, with TRBD1 identical over 9 bases. V gave up 5 bases and J gave up 3 bases; unmatched junction bases: 8. CDR1 is LNHNV, CDR2 YYDKDF, per germline (reference sequence). CDR3 length equals 15 residues.

This clonotype came up many times. This chain connects TRBV29-1 to TRBJ2-2; D unclear. Germline lookup yields CDR1 SQVTM and CDR2 ANQGSEA. CDR3 length: 10 residues. V lost 6 bases and J 6 bases, leaving 5 bases between the germline ends. CDR3 sequence (DNA): TGCAGCGTGAGATCCGGGGAGCTGTTTTTT. It translates to CSVRSGELFF.

The J gene is TRBJ2-1, the V gene TRBV9, with 7 bases matching TRBD2. CDR1 is SGDLS and CDR2 is YYNGEE in the germline V gene. The CDR3 has 14 amino acids. Trimming at V came to 4 bases and at J to 7 bases, leaving 8 bases not matched to a gene. The CDR3 bases are TGTGCCAGCAGCTCCCGGGACTATATGAATGAGCAGTTCTTC. Amino acids: CASSSRDYMNEQFF.